The clone carrying this TCR beta chain has at least ten counts. Its antigen is still unknown. Germline V gene lookup returns CDR1 LGHNA and CDR2 YNFKEQ. The CDR3 runs to 15 residues. V gave up 5 bases and J gave up 2 bases; unmatched junction bases: 7. From the 5' RACE reads, TCRdb called clonotypes with MiXCR, one entry per CDR3 protein. The table records 350,000 or so distinct CDR3 sequences, 10% to 15% of them present only once. The record originates from a study of T-cell memory formation after mild COVID-19. Across the whole study: For the most part, TCR clusters were specific to one donor. Study findings and constraints: Later expanders leaned CD4+, whereas clones that contracted between day 15 and 85 were balanced CD4/CD8. Some clones that responded turned up in pre-infection memory, which suggests that cross-reactive memory joined in.

This chain joins TRBV4-2 and TRBJ1-1; 8 bases agree with TRBD1. Sequencing was done on a sample of PBMCs or a T cell subset sorted from them (not recorded which). This sequence originates from a man aged 18 to 35 who had mild COVID-19 (a few samples of this study predate the infection). Cell type and time point are not known. CDR3 sequence (DNA): TGTGCCAGCAGCGCCGCCGGGACAGGAAACACTGAAGCTTTCTTT. It encodes CASSAAGTGNTEAFF.